This TCR beta chain stems from a study of cytomegalovirus exposure and HLA in healthy donors (dated by TCRdb to the late 2010s). Regarding the complete study: According to a later analysis, one platform produced both the approximately 110 validation repertoires and the 666 repertoires of the first cohort. The study aimed to test whether cataloging public T cell receptors could reveal signatures of past pathogen exposure. In addition to the first cohort of about 650 subjects, a separate validation cohort of approximately 130 different subjects was used. To predict cytomegalovirus infection status, the study brought together high-throughput TCR immunosequencing, statistical association of individual TCRs with disease status, and machine learning. Results the study describes overall, beyond this receptor: Of the cluster scores, 90% to 95% were above 0 in a later analysis, which found that TCRs clustered in the first cohort also tended to co-occur in the 95 to 150 validation repertoires. Across donors, most TCR sequences were observed very rarely, whereas some public TCRs were present in many individuals. The validation cohort had no HLA typing available for a later analysis, so co-occurrence within that cohort was assessed over all 110 or so repertoires. The study gave a list of some 150 TCR beta chains associated with cytomegalovirus. The authors suggested that the approach could potentially be generalized to other disease states and immunological phenotypes. In both the original and validation cohorts, the classifier was reported to diagnose cytomegalovirus status with high specificity and sensitivity. Three of the identified cytomegalovirus-associated TCR beta chains were confirmed in vitro to be specific for cytomegalovirus antigens.

Relative to germline, V is missing 5 bases and J is missing 7 bases, with 5 bases of the junction outside any gene match. Its CDR3 holds 12 amino acids, cysteine through phenylalanine. This entry keeps only the CDR3 DNA: 36 bases, framed from base 1. Sequences GTSNPN (CDR1) and SVGIG (CDR2) are obtained from the germline V gene (reference sequence). As regards this clone: Its binding antigen is unknown. Base qualities are not recorded, but no much larger clone differs from it by a single base.

Library preparation used the immunoSEQ multiplex PCR assay. In the original analysis: A statistical classification framework was built for diagnosing cytomegalovirus status from the catalog of TCR beta chain sequences. In its TCRdb copy, this immuneACCESS table keeps in-frame sequences only and misses some clones. Where compared with another copy, unresolved V genes explain less than half of these, and the others have no known cause. Clone size and V and J calls were adopted from that table, with D and trimming inferred from the DNA. Here the sample has about 170,000 clones; approximately 89% occur a single time. In total, the top ten clones hold around 4.4% of the sample. Separate from the approximately 730-subject first cohort, the validation cohort of more than 90 subjects was the group to which the donors belonged.

The source material was PBMCs. The V gene is TRBV30 and the J gene is TRBJ2-4, and TRBD2 aligns with 7 junction nucleotides. This receptor was taken from a man between 18 and 35 years old in good health and CMV-seropositive. The CDR3 sequence is CAWGGRANIQYF. The nucleotides read TGTGCCTGGGGGGGGAGGGCGAACATTCAGTACTTC.